This TCR beta chain was obtained from a study of metastatic and nonmetastatic thyroid tumors. Study-level information: Comparative analysis of repertoires was undertaken across blood and tumor or nodule tissue obtained from malignant and benign thyroid patients.

Concerning this clone: Its antigen is unknown.

Per the original methods: CDR3 was compared across clinicopathological groups, and the resulting differences were used to build a distant-metastasis classifier for papillary thyroid cancer. MiXCR was used by TCRdb to re-call the PCR reads. The V and J calls follow TCRdb's processing rather than the paper's. Counted here are some 16,000 clones, 20% to 25% occurring once; the ten biggest clones make up more than 10%. Thyroid surgery took place with no prior treatment in any patient. Germline V gene lookup returns CDR1 MNHNS and CDR2 SASEGT. There are 16 residues in the CDR3. V dropped 6 bases and J dropped 0 bases, with 15 bases sitting between them. Study-wide results and caveats: Malignant tumors reportedly showed significantly higher TCR beta diversity than benign nodules in both blood and tumor.

Input material: tumor tissue. The rearrangement joins TRBV6-1 to TRBJ2-1; TRBD2 is a possible D gene (6 bases). The source of this sequence is a male donor with papillary thyroid cancer or a benign thyroid nodule (not recorded which). Some clones in this sample may be carry-over from other donors' samples. CDR3 in amino acids: CASRGREMFSYNEQFF. In DNA, the CDR3 is TGTGCCAGCAGGGGTCGGGAGATGTTCTCCTACAATGAGCAGTTCTTC.